These T cell receptor beta chains were read from a single sample in a study of technical replicates of blood from a few donors. Sequencing was performed with immunoSEQ multiplex PCR; in TCRdb, only in-frame clones are kept and a portion is missing. The table lists roughly 71,000 clones, less than 97% of them singletons. Sequencing was performed on T cells isolated from PBMCs. These receptors all stem from a human donor in good health. Each CDR3 is given with its conserved first and last residue. D genes are given only for firm matches. The size entry is marked missing in some rows and otherwise reads once, few, many or a size class.

size	V	D	J	DNA	CDR3
.	TRBV11-1	TRBD2	TRBJ2-1	TGTGCCAGCAGCTTAACTAAATGGGGACTAGCGGGAGGGAGTGAGCAGTTCTTC	CASSLTKWGLAGGSEQFF
.	TRBV7-9	TRBD1	TRBJ1-4	TGTGCCAGCAGCCTTCGACAGGGGATTGCAACTAATGAAAAACTGTTTTTT	CASSLRQGIATNEKLFF
.	TRBV16	.	TRBJ1-5	TGTGCCAGCAGCCAACAAAATCAGCCCCAGCATTTT	CASSQQNQPQHF
.	TRBV5-8	.	TRBJ1-1	TGTGCCAGCAGCTTGCCTGCAGTAGGGACATGGAACACTGAAGCTTTCTTT	CASSLPAVGTWNTEAFF
.	TRBV27	.	TRBJ1-1	TGTGCCAGCAGTTTAGTAATGGCGGAGGGTCAAATGAACACTGAAGCTTTCTTT	CASSLVMAEGQMNTEAFF
.	TRBV5-6	.	TRBJ1-1	TGTGCCAGCAGCGGGGCAGTCTCTGAGGCCACTGAAGCTTTCTTT	CASSGAVSEATEAFF
.	TRBV5-4	TRBD1	TRBJ2-7	TGTGCCAGCAGCACCGACAGGGACCCACCCTACGAGCAGTACTTC	CASSTDRDPPYEQYF
.	TRBV11-2	TRBD2	TRBJ2-1	TGTGCCAGCAGCTTCGGACTAGCGGGAGCCGATGAGCAGTTCTTC	CASSFGLAGADEQFF
once	TRBV28	.	TRBJ2-1	TGTGCCAGCAGTTCATTTAGTACGTCCATCTATAGCTCCTACAATGAGCAGTTCTTC	CASSSFSTSIYSSYNEQFF
few	TRBV2	TRBD2	TRBJ2-1	TGTGCCAGTTTAGCGGGAGCCTTCGGTGAGCAGTTCTTC	CASLAGAFGEQFF
.	TRBV28	.	TRBJ2-7	TGTGCCAGCATAGGGCGGCCCCGGCGGCGGGCGCTTTACGAGCAGTACTTC	CASIGRPRRRALYEQYF
.	TRBV19	.	TRBJ1-5	TGTGCCAGTAGTATAGGAGGGAATCAGCCCCAGCATTTT	CASSIGGNQPQHF
.	TRBV5-1	.	TRBJ1-2	TGCGCCAGCAGCTTCAACAGCTATGGCTACACCTTC	CASSFNSYGYTF
.	TRBV7-9	.	TRBJ1-2	TGTGCCAGCAGCTTAGGGACACAGCTTTCTGGCTACACCTTC	CASSLGTQLSGYTF
once	TRBV7-2	.	TRBJ1-1	TGTGCCAGCAGCTATTCCCTAGGCGGTGGTCGCAAAGCTTTCTTT	CASSYSLGGGRKAFF
.	TRBV7-8	.	TRBJ1-2	TGTGCCAGCAGCGCCACCCGGGGTCCGTCTAACTATGGCTACACCTTC	CASSATRGPSNYGYTF
.	TRBV18	.	TRBJ2-7	TGTGCCAGCTCCCCCCTGGAGGGGTCAGGCGAGCAGTACTTC	CASSPLEGSGEQYF
.	TRBV18	.	TRBJ2-7	TGTGCCAGCTCGCAGACCCTAGAGAACGAGCAGTACTTC	CASSQTLENEQYF
.	TRBV27	.	TRBJ1-5	TGTGCCAGCAGCCCCCTTGGTGGGGGAAGGGGAGGATGGGCCGGGAATCAGCCCCAGCATTTT	CASSPLGGGRGGWAGNQPQHF
.	TRBV5-1	TRBD2	TRBJ2-3	TGCGCCAGCAGCTTGGCTCTAGCGGGGGGGCCGACAAATACGCAGTATTTT	CASSLALAGGPTNTQYF
once	TRBV4-2	TRBD2	TRBJ2-3	TGTGCCAGCAGCCTCCGGACTAGCGGGAGCACAGATACGCAGTATTTT	CASSLRTSGSTDTQYF
.	TRBV4-1	TRBD1	TRBJ2-7	TGCGCCAGCAGCCGTCACAGCGGGACAGGGGTCGCCTACGAGCAGTACTTC	CASSRHSGTGVAYEQYF
.	TRBV5-1	TRBD2	TRBJ2-1	TGCGCCAGCAGCTTGGGGCTAGCGGCCTACAATGAGCAGTTCTTC	CASSLGLAAYNEQFF
.	TRBV30	TRBD1	TRBJ2-5	TGTGCCTGGGGTCGACAGGGTTTGTCCCAGGAGACCCAGTACTTC	CAWGRQGLSQETQYF
.	TRBV6-1	.	TRBJ1-5	TGTGCCAGCTTTGCAGGCTATAGCAATCAGCCCCAGCATTTT	CASFAGYSNQPQHF
.	TRBV4-1	TRBD2	TRBJ2-1	TGCGCCAGCAGCCCTACCCTAGCGGGAGGTAATGAGCAGTTCTTC	CASSPTLAGGNEQFF
.	TRBV29-1	TRBD2	TRBJ2-5	TGCAGCGTCGCCCGGGATAGCGGGATGGCGGAGACCCAGTACTTC	CSVARDSGMAETQYF
.	TRBV20-1	.	TRBJ1-2	TGCAGTGCAGCCCCGGTCTATGGCTACACCTTC	CSAAPVYGYTF
once	TRBV7-9	.	TRBJ1-2	TGTGCCAGCAGCCCTAGACAGATCGCGAGGGGGAATGGCTACACCTTC	CASSPRQIARGNGYTF
.	TRBV7-2	.	TRBJ2-5	TGTGCCAGCAGCTTACAACAGGGAAGGGAGACCCAGTACTTC	CASSLQQGRETQYF
once	TRBV5-4	.	TRBJ2-5	TGTGCCAGCAGCTTAGGGGGGGAAGAGACCCAGTACTTC	CASSLGGEETQYF
.	TRBV29-1	.	TRBJ1-2	TGCAGCGTTGAAGTGGCAGGGTTCTATGGCTACACCTTC	CSVEVAGFYGYTF
many	TRBV29-1	TRBD1	TRBJ1-1	TGCAGCGTGGAACAGGGGTTGAACACTGAAGCTTTCTTT	CSVEQGLNTEAFF